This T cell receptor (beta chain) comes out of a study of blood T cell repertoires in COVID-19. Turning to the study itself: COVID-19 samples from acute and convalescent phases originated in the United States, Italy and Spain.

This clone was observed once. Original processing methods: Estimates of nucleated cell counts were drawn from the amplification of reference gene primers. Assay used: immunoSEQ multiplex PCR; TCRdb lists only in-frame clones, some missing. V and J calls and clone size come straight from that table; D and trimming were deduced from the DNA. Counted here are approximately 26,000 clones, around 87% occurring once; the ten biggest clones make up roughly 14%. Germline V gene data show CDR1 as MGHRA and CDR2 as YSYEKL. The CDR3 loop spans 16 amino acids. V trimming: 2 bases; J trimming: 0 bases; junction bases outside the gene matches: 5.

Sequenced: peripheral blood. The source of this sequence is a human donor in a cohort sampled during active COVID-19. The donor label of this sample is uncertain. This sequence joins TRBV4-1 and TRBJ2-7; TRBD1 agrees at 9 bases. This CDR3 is CASSQTGTGSSYEQYF. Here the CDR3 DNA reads TGCGCCAGCAGCCAAACCGGGACAGGGAGCTCCTACGAGCAGTACTTC.